Presented here are 11 T cell receptor beta chains from one specimen sequenced in a study of regulatory T cells in long-lasting Graves disease. The time point denotes: newly diagnosed GD, antithyroid drugs for less than 3 months. From PBMCs, RNA was extracted and then used to make the TCR library. Researchers made TCR beta libraries by using iRepertoire HTBI primers and running Arm-PCR on CDR3 regions. TCRdb re-called the multiplex PCR reads through MiXCR, storing one row per CDR3 protein. The table lists 360,000 or so distinct CDR3 sequences, around 15% of them singletons. This sample also appeared in a second study, on T cells in Graves' hyperthyroidism and ophthalmopathy.

Sequenced material: peripheral blood mononuclear cells (PBMCs), taken at new diagnosis, from a patient treated with antithyroid drugs. These receptors were collected from a man in his forties with Graves disease.

This clonotype was picked up a small number of times. This chain connects TRBV7-2 to TRBJ1-1, with unresolved D. In germline, CDR1 is SGHTA, CDR2 FQGNSA. The CDR3 sequence is 14 residues long. The ends were cut back, 1 base at V and 5 bases at J, with 11 bases in the middle. The CDR3: CASSLVGRRTEAFF. DNA of the CDR3: TGTGCCAGCAGCTTAGTGGGTAGGAGGACTGAAGCTTTCTTT. Full variable domain (rest looked up from reference TRBV7-2 and TRBJ1-1): GAGVSQSPSNKVTEKGKDVELRCDPISGHTALYWYRQSLGQGLEFLIYFQGNSAPDKSGLPSDRFSAERTGGSVSTLTIQRTQQEDSAVYLCASSLVGRRTEAFFGQGTRLTVV.

This chain connects TRBV7-2 to TRBJ2-1, with D perhaps matching TRBD2 (5 bases). The CDR3 extends over 17 amino acids. The germline V gene has CDR1 SGHTA and CDR2 FQGNSA. The V and J ends lost 5 bases and 7 bases respectively, with 24 bases between them. The CDR3 loop reads CASSPRWLAAADNEQFF. CDR3 in DNA: TGTGCCAGCAGCCCCAGGTGGCTAGCCGCAGCGGATAATGAGCAGTTCTTC.

This clonotype was seen ten or more times. The rearrangement joins TRBV29-1 to TRBJ2-7; TRBD2 matches 11 bases. Trimming cost V 6 bases and J 4 bases; bases outside gene matches: 5. Per the germline V gene, CDR1 is SQVTM and CDR2 is ANQGSEA. CDR3 size: 13 residues. CDR3 in DNA: TGCAGCGTGGCTAGCGGGGGGCCTTACGAGCAGTACTTC. Translated: CSVASGGPYEQYF.

As to this clonotype: An end of the junction does not agree with germline; a read error may underlie this. The chain recombines TRBV4-1 with TRBJ1-6, with TRBD1 identical over 7 bases. This CDR3 contains 14 residues. Germline V CDR1 and CDR2: MGHRA, YSYEKL. This chain's CDR3 is CASSPLTGSRTLHF. The CDR3, as DNA: TGTGCCAGCAGCCCCCTGACAGGGAGTAGGACCCTCCACTTT.

In regard to this clonotype: A much more abundant neighbour one base away suggests this may be a read error. The genes are TRBV5-1 and TRBJ2-7; the D gene is possibly TRBD2 (7 bases). Germline values: CDR1 SGHRS, CDR2 YFSETQ. The CDR3 is 15 residues long. Deletions cut 4 bases from V and 7 bases from J, with 21 bases between. The CDR3 sequence is CASSLEGGQYNEQYF. The CDR3 bases are TGCGCCAGCAGCCTGGAGGGGGGGCAGTACAATGAGCAGTACTTC.

This clonotype was counted a single time. The chain links TRBV7-8 to TRBJ2-7, with a tentative D call TRBD2 (5 bases). Trimming stripped 3 bases from V and 3 bases from J, with 9 bases between. Germline V CDR1 and CDR2: SGHVS, FQNEAQ. The CDR3 has 13 residues. The CDR3 sequence is CASSFSEGYEQYF. The CDR3, as DNA: TGTGCCAGCAGCTTTAGCGAGGGCTACGAGCAGTACTTC. Using reference TRBV7-8 and TRBJ2-7 for the parts outside the CDR3, the full variable domain is GAGVSQSPRYKVAKRGQDVALRCDPISGHVSLFWYQQALGQGPEFLTYFQNEAQLDKSGLPSDRFFAERPEGSVSTLKIQRTQQEDSAVYLCASSFSEGYEQYFGPGTRLTVT.

This clonotype was seen a handful of times. Possible read error: a much larger clone is one base away. V usage is TRBV6-5 and J usage is TRBJ1-4, with D unresolved. V was cut by 2 bases and J by 0 bases, with 7 bases left in between. Germline CDR1 MNHEY, CDR2 SVGAGI. The CDR3 runs to 15 residues. The CDR3 region has the DNA TGTGCCAGCAGTTACCCCGAGTCAACTAATGAAAAACTGTTTTTT. The encoded protein is CASSYPESTNEKLFF.

Regarding this clonotype: A much larger clone sits a single nucleotide away, making a read error possible. The chain has TRBV12-5 and TRBJ2-5, with 9 bases identical to TRBD1. The V and J ends lost 0 bases and 7 bases, in that order; junction bases with no gene match: 18. The CDR3 sequence is 19 residues long. Germline-derived CDR1 and CDR2 are LGHNT and FRNRAP. CDR3 sequence reads: CASGLVSWGTGCSRATQYF. The CDR3 DNA is TGTGCTAGTGGTTTGGTATCTTGGGGGACAGGGTGCTCAAGAGCGACCCAGTACTTC.

The sample holds many counts of this clonotype. The V and J genes are TRBV3-1 and TRBJ2-1; D possibly matches TRBD1 or TRBD2 (5 bases each). Germline V lookup: CDR1 LGHDT, CDR2 YNNKEL (reference sequence). The CDR3 length is 16 residues. V was shortened by 5 bases and J by 0 bases, with 14 bases between the two germline ends. DNA of the CDR3: TGTGCCAGCAGCTCCCGGGGCAGCTTCTCCTACAATGAGCAGTTCTTC. Translated, it gives CASSSRGSFSYNEQFF.

This clonotype was seen repeatedly, ten times or more. The V gene is TRBV28, the J gene TRBJ1-1, with TRBD1 as a possible D gene (5 bases). CDR1 and CDR2 from the germline V gene are MDHEN and SYDVKM. Trimming removed 3 bases at V and 3 bases at J, with 11 bases between. The CDR3 sequence is 14 residues long. The CDR3 sequence is CASSFVWGDTEAFF. The DNA of the CDR3 is TGTGCCAGCAGTTTTGTGTGGGGGGACACTGAAGCTTTCTTT.

This clonotype was found many times. The V and J genes are TRBV13 and TRBJ2-3; 16 bases align to TRBD2. The trim removed 5 bases at V and 3 bases at J, leaving 8 bases unmatched. Germline V CDR1 and CDR2: PRHDT, FYEKMQ (reference sequence). CDR3 length equals 18 residues. As DNA, the CDR3 is TGTGCCAGCAGCGCAGAAGGGACTAGCGGGGGGGATACAGATACGCAGTATTTT. This sequence encodes CASSAEGTSGGDTDTQYF.